This T cell receptor beta chain derives from a study of beta chain features in type 1 diabetes. Expressed TCRB transcripts were sequenced after all isolated RNA was converted to cDNA. The method was immunoSEQ multiplex PCR; TCRdb's version includes in-frame clones alone and lacks a portion of them. The table lists 95,000 to 150,000 clones, 16% of them singletons. Overall study findings and caveats: Among patients, naive, central memory and Treg TCRB repertoires appeared more similar than among healthy donors. Type 1 diabetes patients had moderately but significantly shorter TCRB CDR3s in all four CD4+ subsets.

A note on this clone: Its specificity is not known.

V was pared by 5 bases and J by 7 bases, with 9 bases between. The CDR3 consists of 11 residues. The germline gives CDR1 MNHEY, CDR2 SVGAGI. The chain employs TRBV6-5 and TRBJ2-7; the D gene is possibly TRBD1 (6 bases). The sequence derives from a man aged 30-40 years with type 1 diabetes. The sequenced material came from central memory CD4+ T cells from blood. The CDR3 protein is CASSGGYEQYF. The CDR3 DNA is TGTGCCAGCAGTGGGGGCTATGAGCAGTACTTC.